This T cell receptor beta chain was recorded in a study of cytomegalovirus exposure and HLA in healthy donors. The PCR had 60 Vbeta and 13 Jbeta primers. Clones were sequenced by immunoSEQ multiplex PCR, and TCRdb holds only the in-frame ones, with some missing. The table has about 150,000 clones, 60% to 80% seen once. This clone was seen only a few times. CDR3 length equals 15 residues. Material: PBMCs. This rearrangement joins TRBV12-1 to TRBJ2-3; TRBD2 is the table's D call, not checked against the DNA. TRBV12-1 corresponds to a pseudogene. This TCR came from a male donor in good health and CMV-seronegative. Written as DNA, the CDR3 is TGTGCCAGCAGCTTACGCGGGGTTGAAGGAGATACGCAGTATTTT. Translation: CASSLRGVEGDTQYF.